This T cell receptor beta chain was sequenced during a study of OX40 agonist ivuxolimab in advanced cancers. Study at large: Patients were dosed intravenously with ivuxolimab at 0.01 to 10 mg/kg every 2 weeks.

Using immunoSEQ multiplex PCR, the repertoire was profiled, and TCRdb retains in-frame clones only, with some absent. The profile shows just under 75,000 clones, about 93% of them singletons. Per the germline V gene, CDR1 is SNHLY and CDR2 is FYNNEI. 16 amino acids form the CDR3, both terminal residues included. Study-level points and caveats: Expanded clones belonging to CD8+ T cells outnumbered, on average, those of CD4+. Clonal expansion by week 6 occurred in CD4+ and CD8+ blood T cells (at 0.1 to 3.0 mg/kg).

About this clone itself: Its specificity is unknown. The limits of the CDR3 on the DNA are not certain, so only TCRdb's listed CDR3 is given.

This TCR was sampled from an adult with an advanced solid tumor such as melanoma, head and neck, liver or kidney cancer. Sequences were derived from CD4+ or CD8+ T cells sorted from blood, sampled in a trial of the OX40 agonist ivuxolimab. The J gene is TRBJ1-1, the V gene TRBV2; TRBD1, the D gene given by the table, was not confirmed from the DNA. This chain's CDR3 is CASILEGTGMNTEAFF.